Listed here are 3 T cell receptor beta chains from one sample, sequenced in a study of T cells in Graves' hyperthyroidism and ophthalmopathy. TCR beta CDR3 region amplification was performed from RNA transcripts. Primed by the HTBI set, a first-round RT-PCR was run on the TCR CDR3. TCRdb ran MiXCR on the multiplex PCR reads and lists one entry per CDR3 protein. The sample consists of about 360,000 distinct CDR3 sequences, roughly an eighth of them appearing once. Sample: blood. The receptors come from a woman aged 18-29 years with Graves' hyperthyroidism.

A note on this clonotype: A much bigger clone sits one base away, suggesting this may be a read error. The chain has TRBV28 and TRBJ2-1; D possibly corresponds to TRBD2 (5 bases). From germline, CDR1 is MDHEN and CDR2 SYDVKM. This CDR3 is built from 13 residues. The CDR3 coding sequence is TGTGCCTGCAGTTCGAGGCGACGGGGTGAGCAGTTCTTC. Translation: CACSSRRRGEQFF.

This clonotype was detected ten times or more. CDR3 bases: TGCGCCAGCAGCTTACCCCGGACCGGAGCTGAAGCTTTCTTT. The encoded protein is CASSLPRTGAEAFF. This chain connects TRBV5-1 to TRBJ1-1; D gene unclear. This CDR3 region has 14 residues. CDR1 is SGHRS, CDR2 YFSETQ, per germline. Trimming left V 2 bases short and J 6 bases short, with 14 bases between.

Ten or more counts support this clonotype. The CDR3 spells CASSPLLGTQYF. The CDR3 DNA reads as TGTGCCAGCAGCCCCTTGCTAGGTACGCAGTATTTT. The V gene is TRBV7-9, the J gene TRBJ2-3, with unresolved D. There are 12 residues in the CDR3. V was pared by 5 bases and J by 8 bases, with 11 bases between. From germline, CDR1 is SEHNR and CDR2 FQNEAQ (reference sequence).